This T cell receptor (beta chain) came from a study of vaccination effects on CD4 cells after COVID-19. On the study more broadly: Samples that were drawn after vaccination came a median of 72 days after the second dose. About 2 million PBMC per well received 10 IU/ml IL-2 and approximately 11 ug/ml peptides in culture. Study conclusions and caveats: Predominantly, the post-vaccine spike-reactive clones of convalescents comprised new vaccine-induced clones.

About this clone itself: Its specificity is unknown.

Sequencing used immunoSEQ multiplex PCR; TCRdb keeps in-frame clones, though not all of them. The sample includes 35,000 to 45,000 clones, about 80% seen only once; the top ten take 3% to 4%. It was after 10 days of culture that CD4+ T cells were isolated. PCR showed that the person got SARS-CoV-2 infection at some point between March and December 2020. Either the BNT162b2 or mRNA-1273 vaccine was given to participants in two doses. The CDR3 sequence is 19 residues long. The chain carries TRBV21-1 and TRBJ1-5; TRBD1, the D gene given by the table, was not confirmed from the DNA. TRBV21-1 is classified as a pseudogene. Sequenced here: CD4+ T cells from PBMCs cultured without peptide, sampled after COVID-19 vaccination. The receptor's source is a human donor who had a prior SARS-CoV-2 infection. DNA for the CDR3: TGTGCCAGCAGCACTACGACAGGGGTTGACGGATGCAGCAATCAGCCCCAGCATTTT. Translating gives CASSTTTGVDGCSNQPQHF.